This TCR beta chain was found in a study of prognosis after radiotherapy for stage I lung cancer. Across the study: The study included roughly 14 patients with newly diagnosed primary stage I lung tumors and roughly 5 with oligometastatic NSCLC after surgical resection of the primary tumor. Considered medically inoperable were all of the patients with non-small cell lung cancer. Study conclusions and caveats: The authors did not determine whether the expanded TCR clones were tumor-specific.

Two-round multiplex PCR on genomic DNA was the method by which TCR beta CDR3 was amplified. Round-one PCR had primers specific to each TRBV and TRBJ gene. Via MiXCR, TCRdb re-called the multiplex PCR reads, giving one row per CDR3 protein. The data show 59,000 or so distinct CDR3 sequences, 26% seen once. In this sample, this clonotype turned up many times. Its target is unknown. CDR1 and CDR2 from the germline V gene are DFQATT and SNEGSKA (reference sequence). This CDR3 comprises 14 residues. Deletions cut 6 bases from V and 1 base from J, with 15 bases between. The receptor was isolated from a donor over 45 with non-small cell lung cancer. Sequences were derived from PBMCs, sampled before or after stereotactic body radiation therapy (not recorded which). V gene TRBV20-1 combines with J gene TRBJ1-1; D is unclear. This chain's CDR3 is CSAHPGIGNTEAFF. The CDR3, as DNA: TGCAGTGCCCACCCGGGGATAGGGAACACTGAAGCTTTCTTT.